This T cell receptor beta chain was identified in a study of T cells in Graves' hyperthyroidism and ophthalmopathy (dated by TCRdb to between 2018 and 2020). With respect to the entire study: Peripheral blood samples were taken at initial diagnosis, before any treatment was given. Prospective prediction of ophthalmopathy was tested in an independent validation cohort of some 19 hyperthyroidism patients and 15 to 17 patients who later progressed to ophthalmopathy. According to the paper, TCR Vbeta CDR3 sequencing was carried out on approximately 140 peripheral blood samples, which came from under 50 ophthalmopathy, under 80 hyperthyroidism and about 17 progressor patients. To identify TCR V-J signatures that set the groups apart, the researchers used a discovery cohort of 90 to 100 patients, made up of around 42 with Graves' ophthalmopathy and 57 with stable Graves' hyperthyroidism. Following sampling, methimazole starting at 30 mg daily was given to hyperthyroidism patients, and high-dose intravenous methylprednisolone was given to ophthalmopathy patients. The approximately 95 discovery patients were divided at random into training and test sets in a 7:3 ratio. In addition, the study compared T-cell repertoires in thyroid tissue and in blood from six Graves' hyperthyroidism patients. Study-wide findings and limitations: During validation, the model predicted progression to ophthalmopathy a median of approximately 6 months ahead of onset, with around 71% sensitivity and more than 72% specificity. Blood samples also contained most of the expanded thyroid clonotypes (frequency above 0.001), which suggests that blood repertoires may reflect thyroid immune responses. In cross-validation, a model built on a 13 V-J signature told ophthalmopathy apart from stable hyperthyroidism with less than 90% sensitivity and roughly 82% specificity, and in testing the same model reached 80%/75%. Sample size was not statistically predetermined, and blinding of investigators to group allocation was not performed.

The germline V gene yields MNHNS for CDR1 and SASEGT for CDR2. From cysteine to phenylalanine, the CDR3 is 13 amino acids long. Just CDR3 DNA is preserved here, 39 bases in frame from base 1. After removal of 5 bases from V and 7 bases from J, the junction retains 7 bases not matched to a gene. This clonotype showed up just a few times. What this receptor recognizes is not known. No clone much larger than this one lies a single base away; base qualities are absent. Amplification of TCR beta CDR3 regions was carried out from RNA transcripts. For the first round of RT-PCR on the TCR CDR3, the HTBI primer set was used together with the Qiagen OneStep RT-PCR kit. A second multiplex PCR round built the libraries, followed by size selection and purification. The libraries were sequenced on an Illumina HiSeq2000 using paired-end 100 bp reads. In the authors' own workflow: SOAPnuke was used to process the raw data, throwing out any read that contained adapters or uncalled bases, had a mean Phred below 15, or lacked an exact constant-primer or identifier match. High-quality paired reads were merged with COPE v1.2.5, and unique nucleotide sequences were defined as clonotypes. MiTCR v1.1 was used to align clonotypes to the IMGT TRBV, TRBD and TRBJ reference segments. Only V-J combinations with frequency above 0.0001, covering roughly 99% of repertoires, were analysed. A TCS score was defined as the ratio between F50 (clonal expansion) and ExV (chaos), using BLOSUM62-based TCRdist between CDR3 peptides within each V-J. Welch's t-statistics and random forest reduced around 510 V-J features to some 14, which were used in a naive Bayes classifier (R e1071). TCRdb cleaned the public reads at Q25 with fastp, built clones with MiXCR and kept in-frame beta chains. Rows with one shared CDR3 protein collapse into an entry with the most common genes and DNA. These V and J calls derive from TCRdb rather than the authors' analysis. The sample contains over 700,000 distinct CDR3 sequences, approximately 18% of them found a single time. The ten largest clones represent over 15% of the sample.

The hyperthyroidism patients were between 18 and 65 years old and newly diagnosed, with a disease duration of less than 2 months. Any patient with an uncontrolled infection, another autoimmune disease, pregnancy or lactation was excluded. Clinical symptoms, serum thyroxine and TRAb, thyroid ultrasound, and orbital computed tomography formed the basis for the diagnoses. Blood from progressor patients was collected at the time of first diagnosis with hyperthyroidism, before any ophthalmopathy symptoms had appeared. Ficoll-Paque density gradient centrifugation was used to isolate PBMCs from approximately 10 ml of fresh peripheral blood. Progressor patients were initially diagnosed with Graves' hyperthyroidism and developed ophthalmopathy during follow-up. Total RNA was extracted with Trizol reagent, and quality was checked on an Agilent 2100 Bioanalyzer.

This clonotype was sampled from a woman aged 45 to 65 with Graves' hyperthyroidism that later progressed to Graves' ophthalmopathy. The sample was blood. The sequence joins TRBV6-1 to TRBJ1-1; 7 bases in the junction line up with TRBD1. The sequence in DNA is TGTGCCAGCAGTAGATGGACAGGACTTGAAGCTTTCTTT. Its protein is CASSRWTGLEAFF.